This T cell receptor (beta chain) originates from a study of T cells after yellow fever vaccination. A 5'RACE template-switching step, the method used to make TCR cDNA, added a universal primer site and UMIs. TCRdb re-derived calls from the 5' RACE reads in MiXCR, one entry per CDR3 protein. The repertoire has approximately 32,000 distinct CDR3 sequences, more than 6.5% of them found once; the top ten carry around a fifth. V lost 5 bases to trimming and J lost 8 bases, with 18 bases between them. The length of the CDR3 is 15 residues. CDR1 MNHEY and CDR2 SVGAGI come from the germline V gene. Overall study results and limits: Peaking on day 5 versus 15, the secondary response was faster but weaker.

This specimen was PBMCs, either bulk or a sorted T-cell subset (CD4+, CD8+, memory, or dextramer-sorted; not recorded which), taken on the day of the first yellow fever vaccination. This TCR was recovered from a man aged 18-30 years who received the YFV17D yellow fever vaccine. V gene TRBV6-5 combines with J gene TRBJ1-4; TRBD1 might be the D (5 bases). CDR3: CASSDSRGVKEKLFF. CDR3 coding DNA: TGTGCCAGCAGTGATTCGAGGGGAGTAAAGGAAAAACTGTTTTTT.